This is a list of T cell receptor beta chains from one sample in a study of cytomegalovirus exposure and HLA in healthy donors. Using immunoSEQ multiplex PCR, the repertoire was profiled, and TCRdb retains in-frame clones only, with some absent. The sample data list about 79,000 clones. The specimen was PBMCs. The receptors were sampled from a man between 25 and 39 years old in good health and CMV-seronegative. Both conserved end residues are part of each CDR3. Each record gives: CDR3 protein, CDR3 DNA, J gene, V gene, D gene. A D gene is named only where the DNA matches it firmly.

CSASPRDREKYSNQPQHF	TGCAGCGCTTCCCCCCGGGACAGGGAAAAATATAGCAATCAGCCCCAGCATTTT	TRBJ1-5	TRBV29-1	TRBD1
CASSDRNSGANVLTF	TGTGCCAGCTCGGACAGGAACTCTGGGGCCAACGTCCTGACTTTC	TRBJ2-6	TRBV18	TRBD1
CASSQLGARTYEQYF	TGTGCCAGCAGTCAATTGGGGGCGAGAACCTACGAGCAGTACTTC	TRBJ2-7	TRBV4-2	NA
CASSLWARDSPLHF	TGTGCCAGCAGTTTATGGGCGCGAGATTCACCCCTCCACTTT	TRBJ1-6	TRBV27	NA
CASSVGSVQETQYF	TGTGCCAGCAGCGTAGGGTCAGTCCAAGAGACCCAGTACTTC	TRBJ2-5	TRBV9	NA
CASSSSGSYEQYF	TGTGCCAGCAGCTCGAGTGGCTCCTACGAGCAGTACTTC	TRBJ2-7	TRBV9	NA
CASSPPARYEQYF	TGTGCCAGCTCACCCCCCGCGAGGTACGAGCAGTACTTC	TRBJ2-7	TRBV18	NA
CASSQDPGASGSSAGQYF	TGTGCCAGCAGCCAAGATCCAGGGGCTAGCGGGAGTTCAGCAGGCCAGTACTTC	TRBJ2-5	TRBV4-2	TRBD2
CASSLGGQAPYGYTF	TGCGCCAGCAGCTTGGGGGGACAGGCCCCCTATGGCTACACCTTC	TRBJ1-2	TRBV5-1	TRBD1
CASSFISPRGEQFF	TGTGCCAGCAGCTTCATTTCACCCCGAGGGGAGCAGTTCTTC	TRBJ2-1	TRBV11-1	NA
CAISRLAEETQYF	TGTGCCATCAGTAGACTAGCGGAAGAGACCCAGTACTTC	TRBJ2-5	TRBV10-3	TRBD2
CASSLVTSGGFANEQFF	TGTGCCAGCAGCTTAGTAACTAGCGGGGGATTTGCCAATGAGCAGTTCTTC	TRBJ2-1	TRBV7-8	TRBD2
CASSLGTNEKLFF	TGTGCCAGCAGCCTAGGAACTAATGAAAAACTGTTTTTT	TRBJ1-4	TRBV5-6	NA
CASSRAGTGVYEQYF	TGTGCCAGCAGCCGTGCCGGGACAGGGGTCTACGAGCAGTACTTC	TRBJ2-7	TRBV27	TRBD1
CAISESTGISYGYTF	TGTGCCATCAGTGAGTCGACAGGGATTAGTTATGGCTACACCTTC	TRBJ1-2	TRBV10-3	TRBD1
CASRGWDSAATQYF	TGTGCCAGCAGGGGGTGGGACAGCGCTGCGACCCAGTACTTC	TRBJ2-5	TRBV6-5	TRBD1
CASSLLAGDTYEQYF	TGTGCCAGCAGTTTATTAGCGGGGGATACCTACGAGCAGTACTTC	TRBJ2-7	TRBV28	TRBD2
CASSFSAGNGYTF	TGTGCCAGCAGCTTCAGTGCCGGGAATGGCTACACCTTC	TRBJ1-2	TRBV7-3	NA
CASSFREDNEQFF	TGTGCCAGCAGCTTTAGGGAGGACAATGAGCAGTTCTTC	TRBJ2-1	TRBV5-4	NA
CASSSGRGEAEQYF	TGTGCCAGCAGCTCAGGACGGGGGGAAGCCGAGCAGTACTTC	TRBJ2-7	TRBV11-3	TRBD2
CASSYFGTGISYEQYF	TGTGCCAGCAGTTACTTCGGGACAGGTATCTCCTACGAGCAGTACTTC	TRBJ2-7	TRBV6-6	TRBD1